The 13 T cell receptor beta chains listed next were all sequenced from one sample in a study of blood T cell repertoires in COVID-19. Assay: immunoSEQ multiplex PCR; the TCRdb copy retains only in-frame clones and omits some. Of 250,000 to 400,000 clones listed, more than 75% are singletons. Sequenced: peripheral blood. The receptors were sampled from a man aged 45-65 years with active or convalescent COVID-19.

The V and J genes are TRBV18 and TRBJ1-4; TRBD1 aligns across 8 bases. V shed 3 bases, J shed 5 bases, and the junction held 5 bases outside the gene matches. From germline, CDR1 is KGHSH and CDR2 LQKENI. CDR3 length: 15 amino acids. The CDR3 reads CASSPGTGSNEKLFF. In DNA, the CDR3 is TGTGCCAGCTCACCGGGGACAGGATCCAATGAAAAACTGTTTTTT.

The V gene is TRBV19, the J gene TRBJ1-5, with a weak D call TRBD1 (5 bases). The V end lost 2 bases, the J end lost 7 bases, and 9 bases lay between the germline ends. This CDR3 region has 13 residues. The V gene's germline CDR1 is LNHDA and CDR2 SQIVND (reference sequence). CDR3 loop: CASSIQGYQPQHF. The CDR3 region has the DNA TGTGCCAGTAGTATACAGGGTTACCAGCCCCAGCATTTT.

The chain combines TRBV2 with TRBJ2-1; perhaps TRBD2 as D (7 bases). This CDR3 region has 13 residues. V lost 6 bases to trimming and J lost 13 bases, with 19 bases between them. Germline V gives CDR1 SNHLY, CDR2 FYNNEI. The CDR3 spells CASSPTGGGYQFF. In DNA, the CDR3 is TGTGCCAGCAGCCCAACGGGGGGCGGATATCAGTTCTTC.

This chain links TRBV7-2 with TRBJ2-5; D is uncertain. The germline gives CDR1 SGHTA, CDR2 FQGNSA. The ends were cut back, 1 base at V and 2 bases at J, with 11 bases in the middle. The CDR3 sequence is 15 residues long. CDR3 DNA sequence: TGTGCCAGCAGCTTAGGTGCTGGGCGACAAGAGACCCAGTACTTC. Protein product: CASSLGAGRQETQYF.

This chain connects TRBV9 to TRBJ2-1; 7 nucleotides agree with TRBD2. J lost 6 bases, V lost 0 bases, and 6 bases had no gene match. CDR3 length equals 15 residues. The germline V gene encodes CDR1 SGDLS and CDR2 YYNGEE. DNA of the CDR3: TGTGCCAGCAGCGTAGTCGGGGGGAACGGCAATGAGCAGTTCTTC. Translation: CASSVVGGNGNEQFF.

The gene calls are TRBV3-1 (or the pseudogene TRBV3-2) and TRBJ1-1; the D gene is possibly TRBD1 (6 bases). This CDR3 has 16 amino acids. The germline CDR1 and CDR2 sequences are LGHDT and YNNKEL (reference sequence). The ends were cut back, 2 bases at V and 1 base at J, with 14 bases in the middle. CDR3: CASSQSDSWRNTEAFF. The CDR3 DNA reads as TGTGCCAGCAGCCAATCGGACAGTTGGAGGAACACTGAAGCTTTCTTT.

The CDR3 reads CASSPWTGGAANYGYTF. The CDR3 coding sequence is TGTGCCAGCAGTCCCTGGACAGGGGGCGCAGCTAACTATGGCTACACCTTC. The chain employs TRBV27 and TRBJ1-2, with 11 bases aligning to TRBD1. In germline, CDR1 is MNHEY, CDR2 SMNVEV (reference sequence). Losses at the gene ends were 5 bases for V and 0 bases for J; bases not matched to a gene: 8. The CDR3 has 17 residues.

V and J are TRBV4-2 and TRBJ2-1; 7 bases agree with TRBD2. CDR1 LGHNA and CDR2 YNFKEQ come from the germline V gene. J was trimmed by 4 bases and V by 3 bases; bases with no gene match: 15. The length of the CDR3 is 18 residues. The CDR3 DNA follows: TGTGCCAGCAGCCAGAGAACTAGCGATAAGCTCCGTTACAATGAGCAGTTCTTC. This translates into CASSQRTSDKLRYNEQFF.

The chain links TRBV7-2 to TRBJ2-3; D not resolved. The V end was cut by 2 bases, the J end by 5 bases, with 14 bases between. Germline lookup yields CDR1 SGHTA and CDR2 FQGNSA. This CDR3 region has 15 residues. The CDR3, as DNA: TGTGCCAGCAGCTTACGCAACAGAATATTAGATACGCAGTATTTT. Translating it yields CASSLRNRILDTQYF. The complete variable domain, with remaining parts taken from reference TRBV7-2 and TRBJ2-3, reads GAGVSQSPSNKVTEKGKDVELRCDPISGHTALYWYRQSLGQGLEFLIYFQGNSAPDKSGLPSDRFSAERTGGSVSTLTIQRTQQEDSAVYLCASSLRNRILDTQYFGPGTRLTVL.

V is TRBV28 and J is TRBJ2-7; no reliable D call. The CDR3 loop spans 15 amino acids. CDR1 MDHEN and CDR2 SYDVKM come from the germline V gene. Trimming shortened V by 5 bases and J by 0 bases, and 14 bases separated the two germline ends. CDR3 nucleotides: TGTGCCAGCAGTCCAGATGGCCATTTCTCCTACGAGCAGTACTTC. Translating it yields CASSPDGHFSYEQYF.

This clone was recorded once. This chain joins TRBV2 and TRBJ1-2, with D unresolved. Germline V lookup: CDR1 SNHLY, CDR2 FYNNEI. V gave up 6 bases and J gave up 8 bases, with 16 bases separating them. The CDR3 is 13 amino acids. The DNA of the CDR3 is TGTGCCAGCAGCCCCCCCCGGGGAAGGGGCTACACCTTC. As protein: CASSPPRGRGYTF. The variable domain in full, completed from reference TRBV2 and TRBJ1-2, reads EPEVTQTPSHQVTQMGQEVILRCVPISNHLYFYWYRQILGQKVEFLVSFYNNEISEKSEIFDDQFSVERPDGSNFTLKIRSTKLEDSAMYFCASSPPRGRGYTFGSGTRLTVV.

This chain joins TRBV6-2 or TRBV6-3 and TRBJ2-3; 13 bases map to TRBD2. Germline V gene lookup returns CDR1 MNHEY and CDR2 SVGEGT. With V trimmed by 4 bases and J by 0 bases, 4 bases remained unmatched. This CDR3 comprises 17 residues. CDR3 sequence (DNA): TGTGCCAGCAGTTCGGGACTAGCGGGGAAGAGCACAGATACGCAGTATTTT. This translates into CASSSGLAGKSTDTQYF.

The chain couples TRBV18 to TRBJ1-6, with D possibly being TRBD1 (5 bases). This CDR3 contains 15 residues. V lost 4 bases, J lost 9 bases, and 16 bases lay in between. Germline-derived CDR1 and CDR2 are KGHSH and LQKENI. The CDR3 bases are TGTGCCAGCTCACGCGAATCGGGGGGGGGTTCACCCCTCCACTTT. Protein product: CASSRESGGGSPLHF.